Listed below are T cell receptor beta chains from one sample, sequenced in a study of type 1 and type 2 diabetes patients. TCRdb called the multiplex PCR reads again in MiXCR, with one record for every CDR3 protein. The table has some 250,000 distinct CDR3 sequences, around 47% seen once. Sequences were obtained from peripheral blood mononuclear cells (PBMCs). The receptors were gathered from a man younger than 35 with type 2 diabetes. Both conserved end residues are part of each CDR3. D genes are given only for firm matches. Expanded clones get a size class; other rows say once, few or many, or leave the size out.

d_call,v_call,j_call,clone_size,cdr3_nt,cdr3_aa
TRBD2,TRBV20-1,TRBJ2-2,NA,TGCAGTGCCCGGACTAGCGGGAAAGGTACCGGGGAGCTGTTTTTT,CSARTSGKGTGELFF
NA,TRBV27,TRBJ2-7,NA,TGTGCCAGCAGTTTGGAGTTGCCGAGGGGACTTAATCCGACCTACGAGCAGTACTTC,CASSLELPRGLNPTYEQYF
TRBD2,TRBV11-3,TRBJ2-1,NA,TGTGCCAGCAGCTTAGATCCTCCTAGCGGGGGCTTCAATGAGCAGTTCTTC,CASSLDPPSGGFNEQFF
TRBD2,TRBV20-1,TRBJ2-5,NA,TGCAGTGCTCCAGCGGGGGGGCGGGGAGAGACCCAGTACTTC,CSAPAGGRGETQYF
NA,TRBV2,TRBJ1-1,NA,TGTGCCAGCACCCTACAGGGCGGAGGGTCTGAAGCTTTCTTT,CASTLQGGGSEAFF
TRBD1,TRBV2,TRBJ2-4,NA,TGTGCCAGCAGGGACAGGGTTGGGAACATTCAGTACTTC,CASRDRVGNIQYF
NA,TRBV25-1,TRBJ2-1,few,TGTGCCAGCAGTGTACTAGTCCCTACCCGCGATGAGCAGTTCTTC,CASSVLVPTRDEQFF
NA,TRBV2,TRBJ2-3,NA,TGTGCCAGCAGTTTAAGCTTTCTGGAGGGCCATGGTACAGATACGCAGTATTTT,CASSLSFLEGHGTDTQYF
TRBD2,TRBV25-1,TRBJ2-5,NA,TGTGCCAGCAGTGCCGGCTACAGCGGGGGGGCTGAAGAGACCCAGTACTTC,CASSAGYSGGAEETQYF
NA,TRBV12-3/TRBV12-4,TRBJ1-2,many,TGTGCCAGCAGTCCACCAGGGCCAGGCTATGGCTACACCTTC,CASSPPGPGYGYTF
NA,TRBV7-2,TRBJ2-1,NA,TGTGCCAGCAGCTTAGGCGAGGACGGGGAGCAGTTCTTC,CASSLGEDGEQFF
NA,TRBV11-2,TRBJ2-7,few,TGTGCCAGCAGCTTAGTCTCCATCCACGAGCAGTACTTC,CASSLVSIHEQYF
TRBD2,TRBV5-1,TRBJ2-5,NA,TGCGCCAGCAGCTCACTAGCGGGAGCAGAGACCCAGTACTTC,CASSSLAGAETQYF
NA,TRBV9,TRBJ1-1,NA,TGTGCCAGCAGTTTCAGTGTCTCTGAAGCTTTCTTT,CASSFSVSEAFF
TRBD2,TRBV28,TRBJ2-5,NA,TGTGCCAGCAGTTTACCTCTCAGCGGGACGCTAGAGACCCAGTACTTC,CASSLPLSGTLETQYF
TRBD2,TRBV6-5,TRBJ2-7,NA,TGTGCCAGCAAGCAGCGGGGGTCATACGAGCAGTACTTC,CASKQRGSYEQYF
NA,TRBV7-2,TRBJ2-1,NA,TGTGCCAGCAGCCCCGCGACGAGAAGGACCAATGAGCAGTTCTTC,CASSPATRRTNEQFF
TRBD1,TRBV7-6,TRBJ1-4,few,TGTGCCAGCAGCTCCCCCGGGACAGGGGGTGAAAAACTGTTTTTT,CASSSPGTGGEKLFF
NA,TRBV11-2,TRBJ2-7,NA,TGTGCCAGCAGCGGAAGTGGGGCCTACGAGCAGTACTTC,CASSGSGAYEQYF
NA,TRBV7-6,TRBJ2-5,many,TGTGCCAGCAGCTTCTCCCCCCGCCAAGGAGAGACCCAGTACTTC,CASSFSPRQGETQYF
NA,TRBV2,TRBJ2-2,once,TGTGCCAGCAGCACCCGTTCCGGGGGGCTGTTTTTT,CASSTRSGGLFF
NA,TRBV7-3,TRBJ1-5,NA,TGTGCCAGCAGTTCCGACGGGCATAAGCCCCAGCATTTT,CASSSDGHKPQHF
NA,TRBV15,TRBJ1-5,few,TGTGCCACCAGCAGAGTCAGGGGTGGCAATCAGCCCCAGCATTTT,CATSRVRGGNQPQHF
TRBD2,TRBV20-1,TRBJ2-1,NA,TGCAGTGCTAGGCTAGCGGGGACCCACCACAATGAGCAGTTCTTC,CSARLAGTHHNEQFF
NA,TRBV28,TRBJ1-6,NA,TGTGCCAGCAGTTTAGAGGCAGAACTGTCACCCCTCCACTTT,CASSLEAELSPLHF
TRBD2,TRBV11-1,TRBJ2-1,NA,TGTGCCAGCAAAACCGGGAGGCCCTACAATGAGCAGTTCTTC,CASKTGRPYNEQFF
TRBD1,TRBV6-5,TRBJ2-7,few,TGTGCAACCCGGGACAGCTACTACGAGCAGTACTTC,CATRDSYYEQYF
TRBD2,TRBV30,TRBJ2-2,NA,TGTGCCTGGAGTCACCTCCGTGCCGGACTAGCGGGAGTGGAAACCGGGGAGCTGTTTTTT,CAWSHLRAGLAGVETGELFF
NA,TRBV4-1,TRBJ2-7,few,TGCGCCAGCAGCCAAGATCTGACACCCCTATCCTACGAGCAGTACTTC,CASSQDLTPLSYEQYF
NA,TRBV28,TRBJ1-6,NA,TGTGCCAGCAGTAGTGAGGTGAATTCACCCCTCCACTTT,CASSSEVNSPLHF
TRBD2,TRBV15,TRBJ2-7,many,TGTGCCACCAGCAGAGGGCGGGAGGAGGACGAGCAGTACTTC,CATSRGREEDEQYF
TRBD2,TRBV28,TRBJ2-7,NA,TGTGCCAGCAGTTCGGCAGCGGGGGCCTCCTACGAGCAGTACTTC,CASSSAAGASYEQYF
NA,TRBV19,TRBJ1-1,few,TGTGCCAGTAGTATTTTAGGAGTCCCTGAAGCTTTCTTT,CASSILGVPEAFF
NA,TRBV14,TRBJ2-5,few,TGTGCCAGCAGCTTCCAGGGGACCCAAGAGACCCAGTACTTC,CASSFQGTQETQYF
NA,TRBV2,TRBJ1-1,NA,TGTGCCAGCAGCGTAGAATGGGACACTGAAGCTTTCTTT,CASSVEWDTEAFF
NA,TRBV10-1,TRBJ2-1,NA,TGCGCCAGCAGTGTGACAGGCTCCAATGAGCAGTTCTTC,CASSVTGSNEQFF
TRBD1,TRBV27,TRBJ2-6,few,TGTGCCAGCAGTCTCCGACAGGGCGCTGGGGCCAACGTCCTGACTTTC,CASSLRQGAGANVLTF
NA,TRBV6-2/TRBV6-3,TRBJ2-7,few,TGTGCCAGCAGTCTGGACGTATCCTACGTGGAGCAGTACTTC,CASSLDVSYVEQYF
NA,TRBV12-3/TRBV12-4,TRBJ2-7,NA,TGTGCCAGCAGAGGTACCTACGAGCAGTACTTC,CASRGTYEQYF